Described below is a single T cell receptor (beta chain) sequence and its context. Looked up from germline, CDR1 is PRHDT and CDR2 is FYEKMQ (reference sequence). V lost 4 bases, J lost 3 bases, and 8 bases stayed unmatched. The CDR3 contains 16 residues. This sample stems from a study of blood T cell repertoires in COVID-19. Study context: There were acute and convalescent COVID-19 samples, and they came from the United States, Italy and Spain. Sources were T cells, B-cell-depleted T cells, or PBMCs; the material itself was cDNA or gDNA.

Per the original data handling: Using reference gene primer amplification, nucleated cell counts were estimated. The repertoire was sequenced with immunoSEQ multiplex PCR; TCRdb's copy has only in-frame clones and lacks some. The V and J calls and clone size were taken over from that table, and D and trimming were inferred from the DNA. The top ten hold approximately 10% of the sample, which has over 75,000 clones, 70% to 90% seen once. This clonotype originated in a human donor in a cohort sampled during active COVID-19. Sequencing was carried out using peripheral blood. The chain employs TRBV13 and TRBJ1-2, with 10 nucleotides matching TRBD1. Here the CDR3 reads CASSSPRTGGDYGYTF. The CDR3 nucleotides are TGTGCCAGCAGCTCACCCAGGACAGGGGGGGACTATGGCTACACCTTC.